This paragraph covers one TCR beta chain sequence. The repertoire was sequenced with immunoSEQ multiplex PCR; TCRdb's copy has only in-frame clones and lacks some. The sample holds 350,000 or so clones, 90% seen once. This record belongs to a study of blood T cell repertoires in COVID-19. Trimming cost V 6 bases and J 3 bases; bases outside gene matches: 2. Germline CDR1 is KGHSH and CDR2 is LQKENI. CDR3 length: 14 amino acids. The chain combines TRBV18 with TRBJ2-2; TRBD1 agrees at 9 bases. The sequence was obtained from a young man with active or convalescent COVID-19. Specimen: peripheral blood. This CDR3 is CASSDRGDTGELFF. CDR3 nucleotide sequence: TGTGCCAGCTCGGACAGGGGCGACACCGGGGAGCTGTTTTTT.